Given below is one T cell receptor (beta chain) in context. The data belong to a study of blood T cell repertoires in COVID-19. On the study more broadly: Samples of COVID-19 (acute and convalescent) were obtained from the United States, Italy and Spain. PBMCs, B-cell-depleted T cells, or T cells provided the cDNA or gDNA that made up the material.

The CDR3 has 19 amino acids. The germline gives CDR1 SNHLY, CDR2 FYNNEI. Trimming cost V 3 bases and J 7 bases; bases outside gene matches: 18. Authors' processing steps: Cell counts per sample came from amplifying reference gene primers. Repertoires were generated with immunoSEQ multiplex PCR, while TCRdb's copy carries only in-frame clones and drops some. Clone size and the V and J calls come from that table; the DNA yielded D and trimming. The repertoire consists of tens of thousands of clones, with about 88% occurring once and the leading ten covering roughly 7.7%. Sequenced input: peripheral blood. The V call is TRBV2, the J call TRBJ1-5; 10 nucleotides align to TRBD1. This TCR was recovered from a woman aged 65 to 85 with active COVID-19. CDR3 coding DNA: TGTGCCAGCAGTGATGGCCTCCTCTCGACAGGGGGCAACAGGCAGCCCCAGCATTTT. Encoded protein: CASSDGLLSTGGNRQPQHF. Looking up the rest from reference TRBV2 and TRBJ1-5 gives the full variable domain: EPEVTQTPSHQVTQMGQEVILRCVPISNHLYFYWYRQILGQKVEFLVSFYNNEISEKSEIFDDQFSVERPDGSNFTLKIRSTKLEDSAMYFCASSDGLLSTGGNRQPQHFGDGTRLSIL.